The source of this TCR beta chain is a study of T cell repertoires in cytomegalovirus infection. Background on the study: Public signatures in TCR beta pointed to CMV infection and matching HLA type.

TCRdb ran MiXCR on the reads and lists one entry per CDR3 protein. This table has about 920,000 distinct CDR3 sequences, roughly 30% appearing once. This clonotype was recorded a few times. Its cognate antigen is unknown. Germline CDR1 and CDR2: KGHDR and SFDVKD. V was cut by 4 bases and J by 7 bases, with 13 bases left in between. The CDR3 is made up of 14 amino acids. General observations from the study: Dominant in the ex vivo response were TCR beta clonotypes restricted by HLA-C and specific for CMV.

This clonotype originated in a human donor in good health (CMV status not recorded). Some clones in this sample may be carry-over from other donors' samples. The sequencing here drew on cultured CD8+ T cells from PBMCs, taken from culture after CMV antigen stimulation. The genes are TRBV24-1 and TRBJ2-1; the D is unclear. For the CDR3, the DNA is TGTGCCACCAGTGACCCCGGAGTCGTAAATGAGCAGTTCTTC. Translated, it gives CATSDPGVVNEQFF.